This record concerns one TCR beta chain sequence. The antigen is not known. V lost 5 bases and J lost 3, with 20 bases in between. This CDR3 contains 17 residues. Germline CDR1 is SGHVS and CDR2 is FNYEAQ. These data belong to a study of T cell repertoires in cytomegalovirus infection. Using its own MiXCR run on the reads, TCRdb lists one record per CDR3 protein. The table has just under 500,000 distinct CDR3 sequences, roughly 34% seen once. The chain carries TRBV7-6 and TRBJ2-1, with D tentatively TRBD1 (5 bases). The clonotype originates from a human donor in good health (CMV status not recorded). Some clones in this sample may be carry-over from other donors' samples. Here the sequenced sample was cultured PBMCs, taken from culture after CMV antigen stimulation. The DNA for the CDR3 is TGTGCCAGCAGCCCTACGTCTAGGGGCGAGAGCTACAATGAGCAGTTCTTC. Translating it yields CASSPTSRGESYNEQFF.